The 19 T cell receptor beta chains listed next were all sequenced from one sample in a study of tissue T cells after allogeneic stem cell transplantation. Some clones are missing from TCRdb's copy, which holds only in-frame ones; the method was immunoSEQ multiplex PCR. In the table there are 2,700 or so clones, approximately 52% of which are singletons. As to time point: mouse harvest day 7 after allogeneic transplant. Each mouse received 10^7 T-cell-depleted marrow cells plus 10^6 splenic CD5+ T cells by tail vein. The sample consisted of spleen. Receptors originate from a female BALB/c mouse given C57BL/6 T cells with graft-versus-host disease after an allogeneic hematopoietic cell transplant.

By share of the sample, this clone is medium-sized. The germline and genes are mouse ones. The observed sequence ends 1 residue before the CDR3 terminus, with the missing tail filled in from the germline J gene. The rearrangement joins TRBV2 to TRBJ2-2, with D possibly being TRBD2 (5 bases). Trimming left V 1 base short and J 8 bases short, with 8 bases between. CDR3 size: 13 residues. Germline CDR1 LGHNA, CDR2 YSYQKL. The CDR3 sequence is CASSQAGPGQLYF. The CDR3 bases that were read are TGTGCCAGCAGCCAAGCTGGGCCGGGGCAGCTCTAC.

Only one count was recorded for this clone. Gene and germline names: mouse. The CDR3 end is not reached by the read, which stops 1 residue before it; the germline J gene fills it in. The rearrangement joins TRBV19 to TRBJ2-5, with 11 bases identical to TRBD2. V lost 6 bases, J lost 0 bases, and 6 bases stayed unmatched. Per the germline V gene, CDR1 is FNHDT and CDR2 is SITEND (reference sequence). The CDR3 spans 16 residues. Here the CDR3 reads CASTLDWGGNQDTQYF. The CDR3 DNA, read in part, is TGTGCCAGCACCCTCGACTGGGGGGGGAACCAAGACACCCAGTAC.

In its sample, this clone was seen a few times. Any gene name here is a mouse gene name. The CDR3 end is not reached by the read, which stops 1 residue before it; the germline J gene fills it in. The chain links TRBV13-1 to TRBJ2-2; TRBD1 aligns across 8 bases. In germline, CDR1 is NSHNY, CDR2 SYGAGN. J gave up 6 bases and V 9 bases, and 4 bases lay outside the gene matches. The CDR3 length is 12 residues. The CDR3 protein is CATRTGPGQLYF. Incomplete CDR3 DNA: TGTGCCACCCGGACAGGGCCCGGGCAGCTCTAC.

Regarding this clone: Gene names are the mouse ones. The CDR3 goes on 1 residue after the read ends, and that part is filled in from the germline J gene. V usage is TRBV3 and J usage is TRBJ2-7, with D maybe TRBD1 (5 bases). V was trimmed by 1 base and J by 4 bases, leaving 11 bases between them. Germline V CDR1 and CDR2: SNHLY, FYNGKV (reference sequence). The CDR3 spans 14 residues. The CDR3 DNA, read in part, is TGTGCCAGCAGCTTAGGGGCAGGGATTTATGAACAGTAC. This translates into CASSLGAGIYEQY. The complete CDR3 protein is CASSLGAGIYEQYF.

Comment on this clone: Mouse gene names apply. CDR3 DNA, as far as it was read: TGTGCCAGCAGTTTAGGACTGGGATATAACTATGCTGAGCAGTTC. Encoded protein: CASSLGLGYNYAEQF. The whole CDR3 reads CASSLGLGYNYAEQFF. The J gene is TRBJ2-1, the V gene TRBV15; 7 nucleotides align to TRBD2. The CDR3 end is not reached by the read, which stops 1 residue before it; the germline J gene fills it in. V shed 1 base, J shed 0 bases, and the junction held 3 bases outside the gene matches. The CDR3 consists of 16 residues. Germline CDR1 is SGHND and CDR2 is FRSKSL.

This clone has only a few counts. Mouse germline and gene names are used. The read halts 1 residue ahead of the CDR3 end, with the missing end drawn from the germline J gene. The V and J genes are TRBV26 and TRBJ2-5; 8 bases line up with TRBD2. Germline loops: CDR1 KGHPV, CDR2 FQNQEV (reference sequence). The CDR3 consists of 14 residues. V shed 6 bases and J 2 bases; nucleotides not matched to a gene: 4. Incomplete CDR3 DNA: TGTGCCAGCAGCCACTGGGGGATCCAAGACACCCAGTAC. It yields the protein CASSHWGIQDTQY. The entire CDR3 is CASSHWGIQDTQYF.

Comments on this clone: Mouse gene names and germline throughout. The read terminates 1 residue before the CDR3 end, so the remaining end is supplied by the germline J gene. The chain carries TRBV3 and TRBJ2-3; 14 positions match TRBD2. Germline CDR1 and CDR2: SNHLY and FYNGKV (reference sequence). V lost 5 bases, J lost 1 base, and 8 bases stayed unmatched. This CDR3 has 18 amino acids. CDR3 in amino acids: CASSQTGTGGARAETLYF. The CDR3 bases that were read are TGTGCCAGCAGCCAAACCGGGACTGGGGGGGCGCGTGCAGAAACGCTGTAT.

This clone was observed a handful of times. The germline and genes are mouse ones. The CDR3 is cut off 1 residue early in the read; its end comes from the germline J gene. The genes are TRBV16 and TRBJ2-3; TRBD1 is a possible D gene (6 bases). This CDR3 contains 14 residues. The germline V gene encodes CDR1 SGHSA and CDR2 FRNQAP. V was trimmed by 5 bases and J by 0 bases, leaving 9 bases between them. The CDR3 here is CASSVQGSAETLYF. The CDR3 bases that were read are TGTGCAAGCAGCGTACAGGGTAGTGCAGAAACGCTGTAT.

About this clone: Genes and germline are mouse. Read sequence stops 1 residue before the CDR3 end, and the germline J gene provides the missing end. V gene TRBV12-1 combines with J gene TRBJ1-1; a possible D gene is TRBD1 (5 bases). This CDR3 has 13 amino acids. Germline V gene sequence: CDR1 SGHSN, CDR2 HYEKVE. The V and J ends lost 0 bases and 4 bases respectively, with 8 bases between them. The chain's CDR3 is CASSLQGFTEVFF. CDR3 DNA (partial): TGTGCCAGCTCTCTCCAGGGCTTCACAGAAGTCTTC. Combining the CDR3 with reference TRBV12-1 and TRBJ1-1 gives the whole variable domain DSGVVQSPRHIIKEKGGRSVLTCIPISGHSNVVWYQQTLGKELKFLIQHYEKVERDKGFLPSRFSVQQFDDYHSEMNMSALELEDSAMYFCASSLQGFTEVFFGKGTRLTVV.

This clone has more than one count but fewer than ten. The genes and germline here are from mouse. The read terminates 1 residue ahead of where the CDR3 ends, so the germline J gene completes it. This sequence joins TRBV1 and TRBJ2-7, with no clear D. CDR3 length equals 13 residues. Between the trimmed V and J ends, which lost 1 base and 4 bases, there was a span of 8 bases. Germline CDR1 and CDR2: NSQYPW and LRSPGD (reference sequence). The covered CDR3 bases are TGCACCTGCAGTGCAGTTCAGCCATATGAACAGTAC. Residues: CTCSAVQPYEQY. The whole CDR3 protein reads CTCSAVQPYEQYF. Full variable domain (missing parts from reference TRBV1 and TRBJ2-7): VTLLEQNPRWRLVPRGQAVNLRCILKNSQYPWMSWYQQDLQKQLQWLFTLRSPGDKEVKSLPGADYLATRVTDTELRLQVANMSQGRTLYCTCSAVQPYEQYFGPGTRLTVL.

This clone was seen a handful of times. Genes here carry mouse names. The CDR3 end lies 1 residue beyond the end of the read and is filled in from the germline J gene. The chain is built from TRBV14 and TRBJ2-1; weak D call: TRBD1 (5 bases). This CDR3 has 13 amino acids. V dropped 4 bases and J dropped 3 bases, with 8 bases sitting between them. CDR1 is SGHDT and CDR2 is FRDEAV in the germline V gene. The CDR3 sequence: CASSAGFYAEQFF. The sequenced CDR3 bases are TGTGCCAGCAGTGCAGGGTTCTATGCTGAGCAGTTC.

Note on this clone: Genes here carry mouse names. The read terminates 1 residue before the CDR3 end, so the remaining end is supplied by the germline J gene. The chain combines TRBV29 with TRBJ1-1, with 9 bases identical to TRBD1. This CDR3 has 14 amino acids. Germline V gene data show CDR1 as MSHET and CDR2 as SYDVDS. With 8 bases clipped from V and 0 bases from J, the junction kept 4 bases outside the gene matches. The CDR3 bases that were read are TGTGCTAGCGAACAGGGGGCGCAGAACACAGAAGTCTTC. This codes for CASEQGAQNTEVF. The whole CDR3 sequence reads CASEQGAQNTEVFF.

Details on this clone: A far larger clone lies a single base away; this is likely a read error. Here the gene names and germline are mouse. The chain's CDR3 is CASSSGTGAYEQYF. The sequenced part of the CDR3 DNA is TGTGCCAGCAGTTCCGGGACAGGGGCCTATGAACAGTAC. The V gene is TRBV3, the J gene TRBJ2-7; TRBD1 agrees at 10 bases. The read stops 1 residue short of the end of the CDR3; the missing end is completed from the germline J gene. The CDR3 runs 14 residues. Germline loops: CDR1 SNHLY, CDR2 FYNGKV (reference sequence). V trimming: 6 bases; J trimming: 2 bases; junction bases outside the gene matches: 4. Looking up the rest from reference TRBV3 and TRBJ2-7 gives the full variable domain: GPKVLQIPSHQIIDMGQMVTLNCDPVSNHLYFYWYKQILGQQMEFLVNFYNGKVMEKSKLFKDQFSVERPDGSYFTLKIQPTALEDSAVYFCASSSGTGAYEQYFGPGTRLTVL.

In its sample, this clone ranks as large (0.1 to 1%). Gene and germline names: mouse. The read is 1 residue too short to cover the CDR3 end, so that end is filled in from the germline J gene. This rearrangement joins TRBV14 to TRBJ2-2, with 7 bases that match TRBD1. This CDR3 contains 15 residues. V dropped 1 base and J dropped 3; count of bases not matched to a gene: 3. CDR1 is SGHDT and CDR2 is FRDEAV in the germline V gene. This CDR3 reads CASSFGQGDTGQLYF. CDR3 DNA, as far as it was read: TGTGCCAGCAGTTTCGGGCAGGGGGACACCGGGCAGCTCTAC.

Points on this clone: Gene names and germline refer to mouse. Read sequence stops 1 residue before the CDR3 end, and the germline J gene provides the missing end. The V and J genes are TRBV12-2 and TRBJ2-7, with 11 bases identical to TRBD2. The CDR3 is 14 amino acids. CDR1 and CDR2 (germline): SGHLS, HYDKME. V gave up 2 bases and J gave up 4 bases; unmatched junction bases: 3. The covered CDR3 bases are TGTGCCAGCTCTCCCGGGACTGGGGGTTATGAACAGTAC. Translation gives CASSPGTGGYEQY. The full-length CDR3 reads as CASSPGTGGYEQYF. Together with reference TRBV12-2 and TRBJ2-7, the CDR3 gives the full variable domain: NSGVVQSPRYIIKGKGERSILKCIPISGHLSVAWYQQTQGQELKFFIQHYDKMERDKGNLPSRFSVQQFDDYHSEMNMSALELEDSAVYFCASSPGTGGYEQYFGPGTRLTVL.

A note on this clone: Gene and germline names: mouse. CDR3 DNA (partial): TGTGCCAGCAACCGGGACAGGGACTATGAACAGTAC. Amino acid sequence: CASNRDRDYEQY. In full, the CDR3 is CASNRDRDYEQYF. The rearrangement uses TRBV13-1 and TRBJ2-7; 9 nucleotides line up with TRBD1. The missing CDR3 end, 1 residue past where the read stops, is filled in from the germline J gene. Germline CDR1 is NSHNY and CDR2 is SYGAGN. The CDR3 consists of 13 residues. The J segment lost 3 bases and the V segment lost 6 bases, leaving 4 bases of the junction unmatched.

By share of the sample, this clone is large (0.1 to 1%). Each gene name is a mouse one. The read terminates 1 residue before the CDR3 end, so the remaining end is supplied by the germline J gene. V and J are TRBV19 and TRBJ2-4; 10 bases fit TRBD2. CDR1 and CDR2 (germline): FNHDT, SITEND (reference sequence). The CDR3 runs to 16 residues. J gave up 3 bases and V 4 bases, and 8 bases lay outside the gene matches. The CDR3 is CASSSGTGVRQNTLYF. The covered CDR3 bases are TGTGCCAGCAGTTCCGGGACTGGGGTCCGCCAAAACACCTTGTAC. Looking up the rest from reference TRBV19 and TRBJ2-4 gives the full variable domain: GGIITQTPKFLIGQEGQKLTLKCQQNFNHDTMYWYRQDSGKGLRLIYYSITENDLQKGDLSEGYDASREKKSSFSLTVTSAQKNEMAVFLCASSSGTGVRQNTLYFGAGTRLSVL.

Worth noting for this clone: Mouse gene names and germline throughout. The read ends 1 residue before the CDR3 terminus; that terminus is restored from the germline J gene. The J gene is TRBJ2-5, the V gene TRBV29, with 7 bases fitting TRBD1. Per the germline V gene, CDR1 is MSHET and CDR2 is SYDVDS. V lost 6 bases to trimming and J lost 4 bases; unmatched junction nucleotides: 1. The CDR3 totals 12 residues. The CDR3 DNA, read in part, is TGTGCTAGCAGCGACAGGGAAGACACCCAGTAC. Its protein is CASSDREDTQY. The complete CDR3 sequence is CASSDREDTQYF.

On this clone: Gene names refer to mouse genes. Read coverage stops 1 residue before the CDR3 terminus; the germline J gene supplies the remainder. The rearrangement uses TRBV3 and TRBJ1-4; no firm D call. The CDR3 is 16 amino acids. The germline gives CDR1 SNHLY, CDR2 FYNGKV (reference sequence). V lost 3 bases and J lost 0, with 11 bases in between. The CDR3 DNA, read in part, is TGTGCCAGCAGCTTTAGTCGGGGAATTTCCAACGAAAGATTATTT. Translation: CASSFSRGISNERLF. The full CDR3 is CASSFSRGISNERLFF. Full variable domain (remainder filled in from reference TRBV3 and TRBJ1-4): GPKVLQIPSHQIIDMGQMVTLNCDPVSNHLYFYWYKQILGQQMEFLVNFYNGKVMEKSKLFKDQFSVERPDGSYFTLKIQPTALEDSAVYFCASSFSRGISNERLFFGHGTKLSVL.